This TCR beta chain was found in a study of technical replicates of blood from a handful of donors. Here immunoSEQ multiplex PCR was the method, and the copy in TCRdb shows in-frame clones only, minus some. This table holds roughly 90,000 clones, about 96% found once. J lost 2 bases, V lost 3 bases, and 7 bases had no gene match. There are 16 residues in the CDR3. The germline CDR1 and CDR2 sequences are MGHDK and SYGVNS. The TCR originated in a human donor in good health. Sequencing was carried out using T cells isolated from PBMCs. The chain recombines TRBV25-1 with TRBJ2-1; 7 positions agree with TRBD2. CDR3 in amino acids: CASSDLRLAAYNEQFF. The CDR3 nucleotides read TGTGCCAGCAGTGACCTACGGCTAGCGGCCTACAATGAGCAGTTCTTC.